This TCR beta chain was captured in a study of T-cell reconstitution after alpha-beta-depleted transplantation in children. General observations from the study: Newly generated T cells supplied most T-cell counts and diversity one year post-transplant. Surviving recipient T cells and thymic progenitors accounted for the high day-60 TCRbeta diversity observed in some patients. Reports say that about two months after transplant, the alpha-beta T cells came out of several hundred graft clones that had expanded.

V shed 9 bases, J shed 5 bases, and the junction held 12 bases outside the gene matches. This CDR3 spans 14 amino acids. Germline CDR1 reads ENHRY; CDR2 reads SYGVKD. This clonotype has more than one count but fewer than ten. As yet, its antigen is unknown. Unique molecular identifiers were used to barcode this TCRbeta library. MiXCR was run by TCRdb on the PCR reads, yielding one entry per CDR3 protein. The sample shows approximately 300,000 distinct CDR3 sequences, about 9.4% of them seen only once. The sequence was obtained from a boy under two years old with acute myeloid leukemia, due to receive a stem cell transplant. The V and J genes are TRBV10-3 and TRBJ2-5, with 7 bases aligning to TRBD1. Source: PBMCs, taken before TCRalphabeta/CD19-depleted stem cell transplant. The CDR3 nucleotides are TGTGCCATATCGGACAGGCGTAATTCGGAGACCCAGTACTTC. Its translation is CAISDRRNSETQYF.